A selection of T cell receptor beta chains follows, all from one sample in a study of shared clonotypes between healthy human individuals. TCRdb keeps only in-frame clones here, not all; method: immunoSEQ multiplex PCR. The sample holds some 1,400,000 clones, roughly 95% seen once. The sequenced material came from naive CD4+ T cells sorted from blood. These receptors were taken from a man aged 25 to 40 in good health. CDR3s include the opening cysteine and the closing phenylalanine or tryptophan. The D gene is left open where the match is weak. Some rows mark clone size as missing; the rest say once, few, many or name a class of expanded clone.

TRBV11-2	TRBJ1-4	once	.	TGTGCCAGCAGCCAGTCAATGGCTAATGAAAAACTGTTTTTT	CASSQSMANEKLFF
TRBV5-1	TRBJ2-1	.	TRBD2	TGCGCCAGCAGGACTAGCGGGAGCACCTACAATGAGCAGTTCTTC	CASRTSGSTYNEQFF
TRBV6-6	TRBJ2-3	.	.	TGTGCCAGCACTAACCGAGGGGGGACGCAGTATTTT	CASTNRGGTQYF
TRBV28	TRBJ2-1	.	TRBD2	TGTGCCAGCAGTTTCCTTCGGGGACTAGCAGACAATGAGCAGTTCTTC	CASSFLRGLADNEQFF
TRBV9	TRBJ2-2	.	.	TGTGCCAGCAGCGTTAGTAACACCGGGGAGCTGTTTTTT	CASSVSNTGELFF
TRBV5-6	TRBJ1-2	.	TRBD1	TGTGCCAGCAGCTTGGGGAGACAGGGGGCTTTAGGCTACACCTTC	CASSLGRQGALGYTF
TRBV19	TRBJ2-2	.	TRBD1	TGTGCCACAGGGACAGCGAACACCGGGGAGCTGTTTTTT	CATGTANTGELFF
TRBV7-9	TRBJ2-7	.	.	TGTGCCAGCAGCTTATCGGCAGGCGACTCCTACGAGCAGTACTTC	CASSLSAGDSYEQYF
TRBV28	TRBJ1-1	.	.	TGTGCCACTACTAATGGGGTGAACACTGAAGCTTTCTTT	CATTNGVNTEAFF
TRBV6-1	TRBJ1-5	.	.	TGTGCCAGCAGTGTACAGGGTACCGTTCTCCCCAATCAGCCCCAGCATTTT	CASSVQGTVLPNQPQHF
TRBV27	TRBJ1-4	.	.	TGTGCCAGCAGTTCCGTCACGGAGGGTGAAAAACTGTTTTTT	CASSSVTEGEKLFF
TRBV6-5	TRBJ2-6	.	.	TGTGCCAGCAGTCCGGAGTATGGGGCCAACGTCCTGACTTTC	CASSPEYGANVLTF
TRBV18	TRBJ2-7	.	.	TGTGCCAGCTCACCAAGATCGGACTACGAGCAGTACTTC	CASSPRSDYEQYF
TRBV10-2	TRBJ1-3	.	.	TGCGCCAGCAGTCGGACAGCGAGCTCTGGAAACACCATATATTTT	CASSRTASSGNTIYF
TRBV7-2	TRBJ2-1	.	TRBD2	TGTGCCAGCAGCTTACTACGCGGGACTAGCCCACTCTTC	CASSLLRGTSPLF
TRBV27	TRBJ2-6	.	.	TGTGCCAGCAGTCGCGGGATCCAGCTCTCTGGGGCCAACGTCCTGACTTTC	CASSRGIQLSGANVLTF
TRBV27	TRBJ2-7	.	TRBD2	TGTGCCAGCAGTTTATCAGAGTGGCTAGCGGAGAAGAAACCCTACGAGCAGTACTTC	CASSLSEWLAEKKPYEQYF
TRBV5-1	TRBJ1-1	.	.	TGCGCCAGCAGCTTGGCCGGGGCAGGGTGGATAAACACTGAAGCTTTCTTT	CASSLAGAGWINTEAFF
TRBV14	TRBJ1-4	few	.	TGTGCCAGCAGCCAACAGGGGTTTGCTAATGAAAAACTGTTTTTT	CASSQQGFANEKLFF
TRBV19	TRBJ2-7	.	.	TGTGCCAGTAGTATCTCCAGTAGCACCTACGAGCAGTACTTC	CASSISSSTYEQYF
TRBV7-9	TRBJ1-4	.	.	TGTGCCAGCAGCTCAGCCCAAAGAGCCCCCGATGAAAAACTGTTTTTT	CASSSAQRAPDEKLFF
TRBV5-4	TRBJ2-7	.	.	TGTGCCACTTCAAACAGGGGAGGGGGCGAGCAGTACTTC	CATSNRGGGEQYF
TRBV5-1	TRBJ2-7	.	.	TGCGCCAGCAGCCAACTCCAGGGACTGAGCTCCTACGAGCAGTACTTC	CASSQLQGLSSYEQYF
TRBV18	TRBJ1-1	.	.	TGTGCCAGCTCACGACGGGGGGGGTCGGACACTGAAGCTTTCTTT	CASSRRGGSDTEAFF
TRBV19	TRBJ2-2	once	.	TGTGCCAGTAGTTGGAGTGGGGAGCTGTTTTTT	CASSWSGELFF
TRBV6-1	TRBJ2-7	few	.	TGTGCCAGCAGTGGGCGGATCAGCTACGAGCAGTACTTC	CASSGRISYEQYF